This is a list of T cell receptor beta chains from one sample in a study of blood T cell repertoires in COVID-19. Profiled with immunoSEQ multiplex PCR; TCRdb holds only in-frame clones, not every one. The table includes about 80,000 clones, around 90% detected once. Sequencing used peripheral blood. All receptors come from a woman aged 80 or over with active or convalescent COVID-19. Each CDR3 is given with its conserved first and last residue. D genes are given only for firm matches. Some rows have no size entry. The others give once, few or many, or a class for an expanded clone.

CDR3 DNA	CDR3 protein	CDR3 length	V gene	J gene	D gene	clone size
TGTGCCAGCAGTCGGACCGGGACAGGGGGACTCTATGGCTACACCTTC	CASSRTGTGGLYGYTF	16	TRBV6-2/TRBV6-3	TRBJ1-2	TRBD1	.
TGCGCCAGCAGCCCACAGGGGGACGAGCAGTACTTC	CASSPQGDEQYF	12	TRBV5-1	TRBJ2-7	TRBD1	.
TGTGCCAGCGGCCGTCCTTCCGGGGAGCTGTTTTTT	CASGRPSGELFF	12	TRBV28	TRBJ2-2	.	.
TGTGCCAGCAGTCTCGGGGAACACTATGGCTACACCTTC	CASSLGEHYGYTF	13	TRBV6-2/TRBV6-3	TRBJ1-2	.	.
TGTGCCAGCAGTCGGACATCCTACAATGAGCAGTTCTTC	CASSRTSYNEQFF	13	TRBV28	TRBJ2-1	.	.
TGCGCCAGCAGCGGCGGACAGGGGTCGAACACTGAAGCTTTCTTT	CASSGGQGSNTEAFF	15	TRBV5-1	TRBJ1-1	TRBD1	.
TGTGCCAGTTTAACAGGGGGCATAGGCTACACCTTC	CASLTGGIGYTF	12	TRBV28	TRBJ1-2	TRBD1	.
TGTGCCAGTAGCCCACAGGGTACAGATACGCAGTATTTT	CASSPQGTDTQYF	13	TRBV19	TRBJ2-3	.	once
TGTGCCAGCAGTTACGGGCAGGCAAGGGGTTCACCCCTCCACTTT	CASSYGQARGSPLHF	15	TRBV6-6	TRBJ1-6	.	.
TGTGCCAGCAGGCCCGGGACAGCAAACACTGAAGCTTTCTTT	CASRPGTANTEAFF	14	TRBV28	TRBJ1-1	TRBD1	.
TGTGCCAGCAGCCAGACTCGCGGCGGGGAGCTGTTTTTT	CASSQTRGGELFF	13	TRBV13	TRBJ2-2	.	few
TGCGCCAGCAGCTTGGACCCGGGACAGGGTTTCTACGAGCAGTACTTC	CASSLDPGQGFYEQYF	16	TRBV5-1	TRBJ2-7	TRBD1	.
TGTGCCAGTAGTAGGACAGGGGGTCTGAACACTGAAGCTTTCTTT	CASSRTGGLNTEAFF	15	TRBV19	TRBJ1-1	TRBD1	.
TGTGCCAGCAGCCTTCGTCGGACAGGATTGAGCTCCTATAATTCACCCCTCCACTTT	CASSLRRTGLSSYNSPLHF	19	TRBV5-6	TRBJ1-6	TRBD1	.
TGTGCCAGCTCACCTCAGACGGGACAGGGGGGCTACACCTTC	CASSPQTGQGGYTF	14	TRBV18	TRBJ1-2	TRBD1	.
TGTGCCAGCAGCTTAGTGGGGGACAAGCAGTTCTTC	CASSLVGDKQFF	12	TRBV7-9	TRBJ2-1	.	.
TGTGCCAGCAGAGCAACCTGGGACAGGGGTATAGACGAGCAGTACTTC	CASRATWDRGIDEQYF	16	TRBV27	TRBJ2-7	TRBD1	.
TGTGCCAGCAGTTACCGAAGGGGGCAAAATCAGCCCCAGCATTTT	CASSYRRGQNQPQHF	15	TRBV6-5	TRBJ1-5	TRBD1	.
TGTGCCACCAGTGATTTCGGAGAGACCCAGTACTTC	CATSDFGETQYF	12	TRBV24-1	TRBJ2-5	.	.
TGTGCCAGCAGCTTCCTAGCGGGAGGTTCCTACAATGAGCAGTTCTTC	CASSFLAGGSYNEQFF	16	TRBV5-6	TRBJ2-1	TRBD2	.
TGTGCCAGCAGCGCGCGTTGGGGAGAAGCGGAACGCACAGATACGCAGTATTTT	CASSARWGEAERTDTQYF	18	TRBV9	TRBJ2-3	.	.
TGTGCCAGCAGTTTTAGGGCCGGGAGGAACACTGAAGCTTTCTTT	CASSFRAGRNTEAFF	15	TRBV28	TRBJ1-1	.	.
TGCGCCAGCAGCTCCGGACAGGAAGCCTACGAGCAGTACTTC	CASSSGQEAYEQYF	14	TRBV10-2	TRBJ2-7	TRBD1	.
TGCAGCGTTGTAGCTAGCGGGAGGGCCCACAATGAGCAGTTCTTC	CSVVASGRAHNEQFF	15	TRBV29-1	TRBJ2-1	TRBD2	.
TGTGCCACCAGTGACAGGGGTGGAAGCAATCAGCCCCAGCATTTT	CATSDRGGSNQPQHF	15	TRBV24-1	TRBJ1-5	.	.
TGCGCCAGCAGCTTGCAGGGCCCCTCGGGGGGAGATACGCAGTATTTT	CASSLQGPSGGDTQYF	16	TRBV5-1	TRBJ2-3	TRBD2	.
TGTGCCAGCAGTTTATTGTCTCAGCGAAATCAGCCCCAGCATTTT	CASSLLSQRNQPQHF	15	TRBV28	TRBJ1-5	.	.
TGTGCCAGCAGCCGCGGACAGGGTAATCAGCCCCAGCATTTT	CASSRGQGNQPQHF	14	TRBV6-6	TRBJ1-5	TRBD1	.
TGTGCCAGCAGTTTATCTCCCAGGGATGGGACTGAAGCTTTCTTT	CASSLSPRDGTEAFF	15	TRBV28	TRBJ1-1	.	.
TGCGCCAGCAGCTTGGCCAGGGGACTAGCAAAGTACTTC	CASSLARGLAKYF	13	TRBV5-1	TRBJ2-7	TRBD2	once
TGTGCCAGCAGCCCCCTTCAAACATCTGGCTACACCTTC	CASSPLQTSGYTF	13	TRBV14	TRBJ1-2	.	.
TGTGCCAGCAGCCTCGGACAGACAACTAATGAAAAACTGTTTTTT	CASSLGQTTNEKLFF	15	TRBV7-2	TRBJ1-4	.	few
TGCGCCAGCAGGAAGACTAGCGGGAGCTACGAGCAGTACTTC	CASRKTSGSYEQYF	14	TRBV5-1	TRBJ2-7	TRBD2	.
TGTGCCATAACCTCTGGACAGGGTGTCCAGCCCCAGCATTTT	CAITSGQGVQPQHF	14	TRBV28	TRBJ1-5	TRBD1	.
TGTGCCAGCAGTTTAATAGCGAGCGAGCAGTACTTC	CASSLIASEQYF	12	TRBV28	TRBJ2-7	.	.
TGTGCCAGTAGTATCCTGCGGGCAAGCACAGATACGCAGTATTTT	CASSILRASTDTQYF	15	TRBV19	TRBJ2-3	.	.
TGTGCCAGCAGTTACCTCTACGGGGCACCTCGGGACTTATATGGCTACACCTTC	CASSYLYGAPRDLYGYTF	18	TRBV6-2/TRBV6-3	TRBJ1-2	.	.
TGTGCCAGCAGTTTATTCGGGGAGAAGGCAACAGATACGCAGTATTTT	CASSLFGEKATDTQYF	16	TRBV28	TRBJ2-3	.	.
TGTGCCACCAGTGATTTTAGTAGGGCTAGCTCGAGCACCGGGGAGCTGTTTTTT	CATSDFSRASSSTGELFF	18	TRBV24-1	TRBJ2-2	.	.
TGCGCCAGCAGCTTGGCCCGGACAGGGGAGATGAGCGGGGAGCTGTTTTTT	CASSLARTGEMSGELFF	17	TRBV5-1	TRBJ2-2	TRBD1	.